The T cell receptor (beta chain) under discussion was sequenced for a study of a mutant IDH1 vaccine in newly diagnosed glioma. Germline lookup yields CDR1 MDHEN and CDR2 SYDVKM. The ends lost 4 bases at V and 12 bases at J; junction bases unmatched: 6. The CDR3 runs to 14 residues. Time point noted: week 11, during vaccination. Each dose delivered 300 ug of mutant IDH1 20-mer peptide subcutaneously with imiquimod. A note on this clone: The target antigen is unknown.

Libraries were prepared by immunoSEQ multiplex PCR; TCRdb keeps only in-frame clonotypes and omits some of them. The repertoire consists of about 30,000 clones, with roughly 90% occurring once and the leading ten covering 20% to 25%. The V and J genes are TRBV28 and TRBJ2-3; 14 positions match TRBD2. The sequence came from a man younger than 35 with glioma. This specimen was PBMCs, taken from a glioma patient whose treatment included an IDH1 peptide vaccine. The CDR3 protein is CASSSTSGRVYQYF. The CDR3 coding sequence is TGTGCCAGCAGTTCGACTAGCGGGAGGGTATACCAGTATTTT.